This TCR beta chain is drawn from a study of cytomegalovirus exposure and HLA in healthy donors. Study at large: The 90 to 150 validation repertoires matched the roughly 650 first-cohort repertoires in platform, a later analysis reported. Findings and caveats of the study: As confirmed in vitro, a few CMV-associated chains were specific for CMV antigens. Over 150 TCR beta chains were listed as cytomegalovirus-associated. Among TCR sequences, most were rare, though some public TCRs appeared in many donors.

This table comes from immunoSEQ multiplex PCR, and its TCRdb copy is limited to in-frame clones, with some not included. The sample has 280,000 or so clones; around 89% are singletons. With regard to this clone: Antigen: not known.

This receptor was obtained from a woman aged 18-29 years in good health and CMV-seronegative. Specimen: PBMCs.

This chain's CDR3 is CASSTGQGKDTQYF. The CDR3 nucleotides read TGTGCCAGCAGCACCGGACAGGGCAAAGATACGCAGTATTTT. V is TRBV7-2 and J is TRBJ2-3, with 8 bases lining up with TRBD1. Germline lookup yields CDR1 SGHTA and CDR2 FQGNSA. Unmatched junction bases numbered 6, after V lost 5 bases and J lost 5 bases. The CDR3 length is 14 residues. Complete variable domain (other parts from reference TRBV7-2 and TRBJ2-3): GAGVSQSPSNKVTEKGKDVELRCDPISGHTALYWYRQSLGQGLEFLIYFQGNSAPDKSGLPSDRFSAERTGGSVSTLTIQRTQQEDSAVYLCASSTGQGKDTQYFGPGTRLTVL.